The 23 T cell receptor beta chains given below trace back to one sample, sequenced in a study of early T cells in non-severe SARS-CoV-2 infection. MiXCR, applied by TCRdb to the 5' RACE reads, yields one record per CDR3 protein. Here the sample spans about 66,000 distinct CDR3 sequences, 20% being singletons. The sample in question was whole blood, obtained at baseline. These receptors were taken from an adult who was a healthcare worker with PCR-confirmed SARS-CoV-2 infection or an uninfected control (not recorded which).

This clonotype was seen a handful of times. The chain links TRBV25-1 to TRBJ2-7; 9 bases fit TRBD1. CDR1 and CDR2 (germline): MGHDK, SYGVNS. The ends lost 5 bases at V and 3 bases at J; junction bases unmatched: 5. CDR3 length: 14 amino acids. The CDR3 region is CASSPRTGDYEQYF. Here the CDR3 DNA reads TGTGCCAGCAGTCCTCGGACAGGGGACTACGAGCAGTACTTC.

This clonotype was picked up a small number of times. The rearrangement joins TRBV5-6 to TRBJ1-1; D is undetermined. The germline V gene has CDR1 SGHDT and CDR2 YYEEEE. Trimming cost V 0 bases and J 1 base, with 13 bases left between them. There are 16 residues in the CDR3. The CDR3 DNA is TGTGCCAGCAGCTTGGATGGGTTATTCGAGAACACTGAAGCTTTCTTT. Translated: CASSLDGLFENTEAFF.

The CDR3 DNA is TGTGCCAGCAGCCTACTACAGGGCGCGAACACTGAAGCTTTCTTT. This gives the protein CASSLLQGANTEAFF. The chain joins TRBV11-1 to TRBJ1-1; D possibly corresponds to TRBD1 (6 bases). Per the germline V gene, CDR1 is SGHAT and CDR2 is FQDESV (reference sequence). V was trimmed by 5 bases and J by 1 base, leaving 14 bases between them. The CDR3 covers 15 residues.

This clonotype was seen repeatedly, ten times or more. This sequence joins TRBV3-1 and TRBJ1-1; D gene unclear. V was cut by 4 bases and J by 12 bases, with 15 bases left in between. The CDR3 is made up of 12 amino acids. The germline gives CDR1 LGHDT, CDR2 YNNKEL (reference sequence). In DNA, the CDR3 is TGTGCCAGCAGCCGGTCGGCGTTGCGGACTTTCTTT. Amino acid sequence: CASSRSALRTFF.

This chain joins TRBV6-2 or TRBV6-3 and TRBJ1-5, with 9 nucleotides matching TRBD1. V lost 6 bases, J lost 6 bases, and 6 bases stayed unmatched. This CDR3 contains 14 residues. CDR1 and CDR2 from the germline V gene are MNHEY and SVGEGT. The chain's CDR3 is CASRSTGGSQPQHF. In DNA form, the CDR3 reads TGTGCCAGCAGATCGACAGGGGGAAGTCAGCCCCAGCATTTT.

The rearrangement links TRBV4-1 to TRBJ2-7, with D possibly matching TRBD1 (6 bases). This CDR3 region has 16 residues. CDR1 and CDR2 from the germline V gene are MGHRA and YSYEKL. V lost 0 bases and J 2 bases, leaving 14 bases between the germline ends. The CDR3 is CASSQDQEGDPYEQYF. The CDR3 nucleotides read TGCGCCAGCAGCCAAGATCAAGAGGGGGACCCCTACGAGCAGTACTTC.

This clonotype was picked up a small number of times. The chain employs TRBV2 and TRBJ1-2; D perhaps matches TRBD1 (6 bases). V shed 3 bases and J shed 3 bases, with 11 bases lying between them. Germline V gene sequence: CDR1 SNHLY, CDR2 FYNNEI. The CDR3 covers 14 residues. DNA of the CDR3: TGTGCCAGCAGTGACCTGGGACAAGACTATGGCTACACCTTC. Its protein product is CASSDLGQDYGYTF.

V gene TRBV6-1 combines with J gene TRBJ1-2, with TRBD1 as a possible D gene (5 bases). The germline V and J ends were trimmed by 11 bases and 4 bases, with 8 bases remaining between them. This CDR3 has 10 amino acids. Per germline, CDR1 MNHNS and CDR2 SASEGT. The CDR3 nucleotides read TGTGCCGGGGGTTCCTATGGCTACACCTTC. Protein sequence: CAGGSYGYTF.

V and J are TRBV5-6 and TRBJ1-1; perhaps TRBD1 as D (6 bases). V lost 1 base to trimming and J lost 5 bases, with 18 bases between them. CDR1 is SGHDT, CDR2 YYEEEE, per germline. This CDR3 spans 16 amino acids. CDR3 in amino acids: CASSLRNLGAGTEAFF. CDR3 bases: TGTGCCAGCAGCTTGCGGAATCTGGGGGCTGGTACTGAAGCTTTCTTT.

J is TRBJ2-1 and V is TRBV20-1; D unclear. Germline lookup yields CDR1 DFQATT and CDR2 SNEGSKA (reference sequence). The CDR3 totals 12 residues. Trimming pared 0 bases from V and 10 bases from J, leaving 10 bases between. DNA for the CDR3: TGCAGTGCTAGAGATAGTTCCGTCGAGCAGTTCTTC. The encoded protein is CSARDSSVEQFF.

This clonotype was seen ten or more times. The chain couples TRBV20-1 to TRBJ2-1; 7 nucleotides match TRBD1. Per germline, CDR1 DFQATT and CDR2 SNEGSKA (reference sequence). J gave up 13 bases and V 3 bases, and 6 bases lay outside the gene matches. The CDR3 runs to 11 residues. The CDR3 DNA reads TGCAGTGCTAGTGGGGGACAGCCCCAGTTCTTC. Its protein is CSASGGQPQFF.

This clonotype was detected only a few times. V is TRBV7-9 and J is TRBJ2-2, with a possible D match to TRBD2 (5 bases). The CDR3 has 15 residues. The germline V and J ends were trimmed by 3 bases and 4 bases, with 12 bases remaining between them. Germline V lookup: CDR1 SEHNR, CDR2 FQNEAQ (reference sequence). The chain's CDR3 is CASSFLGLLTGELFF. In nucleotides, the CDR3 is TGTGCCAGCAGCTTCCTCGGACTCCTCACCGGGGAGCTGTTTTTT. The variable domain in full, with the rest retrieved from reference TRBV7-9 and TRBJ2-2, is DTGVSQNPRHKITKRGQNVTFRCDPISEHNRLYWYRQTLGQGPEFLTYFQNEAQLEKSRLLSDRFSAERPKGSFSTLEIQRTEQGDSAMYLCASSFLGLLTGELFFGEGSRLTVL.

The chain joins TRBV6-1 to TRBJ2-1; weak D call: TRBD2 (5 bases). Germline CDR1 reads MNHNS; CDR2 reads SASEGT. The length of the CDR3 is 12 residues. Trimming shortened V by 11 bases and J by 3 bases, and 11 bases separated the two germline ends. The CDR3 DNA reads TGTGCCGTTTCTCGGGGCTACAATGAGCAGTTCTTC. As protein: CAVSRGYNEQFF.

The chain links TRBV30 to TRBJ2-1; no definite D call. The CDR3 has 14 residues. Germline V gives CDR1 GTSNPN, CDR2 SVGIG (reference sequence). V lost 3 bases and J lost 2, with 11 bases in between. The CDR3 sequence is CAWSPGLPYNEQFF. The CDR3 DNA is TGTGCCTGGAGCCCGGGCCTTCCCTACAATGAGCAGTTCTTC.

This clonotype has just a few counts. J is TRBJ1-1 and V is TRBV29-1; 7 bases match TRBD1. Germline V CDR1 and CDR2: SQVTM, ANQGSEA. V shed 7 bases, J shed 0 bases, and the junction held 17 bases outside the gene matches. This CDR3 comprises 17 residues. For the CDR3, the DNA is TGCAGCGCCTCCTTCTCAGGGGGTGATCTCATGAACACTGAAGCTTTCTTT. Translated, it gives CSASFSGGDLMNTEAFF.

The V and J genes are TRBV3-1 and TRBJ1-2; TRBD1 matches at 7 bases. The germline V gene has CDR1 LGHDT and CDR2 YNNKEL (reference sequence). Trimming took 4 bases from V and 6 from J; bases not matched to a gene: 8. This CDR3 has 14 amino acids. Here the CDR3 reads CASSRGQSHDGYTF. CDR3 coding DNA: TGTGCCAGCAGCCGGGGACAGTCCCACGATGGCTACACCTTC.

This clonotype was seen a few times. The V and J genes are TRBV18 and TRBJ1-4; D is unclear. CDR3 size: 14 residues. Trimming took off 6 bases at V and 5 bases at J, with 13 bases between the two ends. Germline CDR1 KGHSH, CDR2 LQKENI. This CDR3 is CASSVTEDNEKLFF. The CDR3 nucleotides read TGTGCCAGCTCTGTAACCGAAGACAATGAAAAACTGTTTTTT. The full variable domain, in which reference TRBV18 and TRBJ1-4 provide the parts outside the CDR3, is NAGVMQNPRHLVRRRGQEARLRCSPMKGHSHVYWYRQLPEEGLKFMVYLQKENIIDESGMPKERFSAEFPKEGPSILRIQQVVRGDSAAYFCASSVTEDNEKLFFGSGTQLSVL.

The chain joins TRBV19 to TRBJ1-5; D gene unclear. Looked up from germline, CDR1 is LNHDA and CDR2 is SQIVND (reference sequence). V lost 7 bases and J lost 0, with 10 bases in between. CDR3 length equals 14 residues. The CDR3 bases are TGTGCCAGTAACGAGGCGAATAGCAATCAGCCCCAGCATTTT. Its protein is CASNEANSNQPQHF. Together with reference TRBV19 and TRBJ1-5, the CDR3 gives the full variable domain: DGGITQSPKYLFRKEGQNVTLSCEQNLNHDAMYWYRQDPGQGLRLIYYSQIVNDFQKGDIAEGYSVSREKKESFPLTVTSAQKNPTAFYLCASNEANSNQPQHFGDGTRLSIL.

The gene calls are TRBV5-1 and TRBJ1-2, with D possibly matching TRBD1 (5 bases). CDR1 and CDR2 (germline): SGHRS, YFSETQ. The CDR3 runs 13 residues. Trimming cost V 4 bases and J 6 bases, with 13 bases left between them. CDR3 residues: CASSPGDGNGYTF. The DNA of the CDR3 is TGCGCCAGCAGCCCCGGGGACGGAAATGGCTACACCTTC.

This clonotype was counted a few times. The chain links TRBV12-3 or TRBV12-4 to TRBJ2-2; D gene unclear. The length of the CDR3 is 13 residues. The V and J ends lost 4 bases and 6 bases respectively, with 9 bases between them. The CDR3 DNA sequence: TGTGCCAGCAGTTGGGTCGTAGCCGGGGAGCTGTTTTTT. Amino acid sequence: CASSWVVAGELFF.

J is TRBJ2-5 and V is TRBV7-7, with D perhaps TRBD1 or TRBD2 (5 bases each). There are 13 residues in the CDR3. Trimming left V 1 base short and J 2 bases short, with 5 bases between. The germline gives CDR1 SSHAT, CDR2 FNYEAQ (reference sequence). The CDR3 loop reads CASSLGGQETQYF. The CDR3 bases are TGTGCCAGCAGCTTAGGGGGGCAAGAGACCCAGTACTTC.

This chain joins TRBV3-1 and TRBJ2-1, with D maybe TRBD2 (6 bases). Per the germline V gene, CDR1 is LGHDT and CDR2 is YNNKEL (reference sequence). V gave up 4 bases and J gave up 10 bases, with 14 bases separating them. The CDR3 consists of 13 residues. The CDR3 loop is CASSPWRGGEQFF. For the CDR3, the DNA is TGTGCCAGCAGCCCTTGGAGGGGAGGAGAGCAGTTCTTC.

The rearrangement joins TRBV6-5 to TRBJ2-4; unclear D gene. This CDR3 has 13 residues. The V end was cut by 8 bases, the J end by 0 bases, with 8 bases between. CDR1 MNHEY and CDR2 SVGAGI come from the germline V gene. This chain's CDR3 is CASWTLAKNIQYF. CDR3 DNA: TGTGCCAGCTGGACGTTAGCCAAAAACATTCAGTACTTC.